The 27 T cell receptor beta chains listed next were all sequenced from one sample in a study of T cells expressing NK-cell markers. TCRdb reprocessed the 5' RACE reads and stores each CDR3 protein as one record, lacking DNA. Its clone listing holds hundreds of thousands of distinct CDR3 sequences. Material for sequencing was blood T cells: a sorted CD56 or NKG2C T cell subset, CD4+ or CD8+ T cells, or bulk PBMC T cells (not recorded which). These receptors all come from a woman aged 18-70 years in good health.

The chain uses TRBV5-4 and TRBJ2-1; TCRdb returns TRBD1, unconfirmable since there is no DNA. CDR3 size: 15 residues. Germline CDR1 SGHNT, CDR2 YYREEE (reference sequence). The CDR3 sequence: CASSLTGEAYNEQFF.

J is TRBJ1-6 and V is TRBV15. CDR3 length: 14 amino acids. Per germline, CDR1 LNHNV and CDR2 YYDKDF (reference sequence). The chain's CDR3 is CATSKFSDNSPLHF.

This chain joins TRBV6-5 and TRBJ1-3. Germline values: CDR1 MNHEY, CDR2 SVGAGI. There are 16 residues in the CDR3. The CDR3 sequence: CASSYSPRSSGNTIYF.

V is TRBV7-2 and J is TRBJ2-1; without DNA, the TCRdb call of TRBD1 cannot be checked. CDR1 SGHTA and CDR2 FQGNSA come from the germline V gene. This CDR3 is 12 amino acids long. CDR3 sequence reads: CASGTVRTVVIF.

V gene TRBV20-1 combines with J gene TRBJ1-2; absent DNA, TCRdb's TRBD1 call cannot be checked. The CDR3 loop spans 11 amino acids. Germline lookup yields CDR1 DFQATT and CDR2 SNEGSKA (reference sequence). CDR3 loop: CSARPTGENTF.

The chain has TRBV7-8 and TRBJ2-1; the D call from TCRdb, TRBD2, cannot be confirmed without DNA. The CDR3 extends over 17 amino acids. Germline loops: CDR1 SGHVS, CDR2 FQNEAQ. This chain's CDR3 is CASSLRTSGSSYNEQFF.

The chain couples TRBV11-2 to TRBJ2-1; TCRdb's D call, TRBD1, is unchecked because there is no DNA. The germline gives CDR1 SGHAT, CDR2 FQNNGV. The CDR3 extends over 16 amino acids. Here the CDR3 reads CASSSRPGQGYNEQFF.

V is TRBV15 and J is TRBJ1-6. CDR3 length: 14 amino acids. In germline, CDR1 is LNHNV, CDR2 YYDKDF (reference sequence). Here the CDR3 reads CATSRDQVNSPLHF.

J is TRBJ2-1 and V is TRBV7-2; TCRdb names TRBD2, which stays unverified in the absence of DNA. The CDR3 has 15 amino acids. The germline CDR1 and CDR2 sequences are SGHTA and FQGNSA. CDR3: CASSSERVGRDEQFF.

This sequence joins TRBV14 and TRBJ2-1. The CDR3 is made up of 13 amino acids. Germline V gene lookup returns CDR1 SGHDN and CDR2 FVKESK. Here the CDR3 reads CASSQSSYNEQFF.

The rearrangement links TRBV6-2 or TRBV6-3 to TRBJ2-6; TCRdb returns TRBD1, unconfirmable since there is no DNA. Germline CDR1 MNHEY, CDR2 SVGEGT. The CDR3 runs to 17 residues. Here the CDR3 reads CASRYRGQLSGANVLTF.

This chain uses TRBV20-1 with TRBJ2-1; TCRdb's D call of TRBD2 is untestable without DNA. From germline, CDR1 is DFQATT and CDR2 SNEGSKA (reference sequence). The CDR3 covers 16 residues. The chain's CDR3 is CSARARTSGPYNEQFF.

The gene calls are TRBV12-3 or TRBV12-4 and TRBJ1-3. The CDR3 extends over 15 amino acids. CDR3 residues: CASSLAGGSGNTIYF.

The chain recombines TRBV29-1 with TRBJ2-5; TCRdb gives TRBD1 as the D gene, but with no DNA this cannot be confirmed. The CDR3 has 14 residues. CDR1 is SQVTM and CDR2 is ANQGSEA in the germline V gene. CDR3 loop: CSVARVAPQETQYF.

The V gene is TRBV4-3, the J gene TRBJ2-3; no DNA is available, so the TRBD2 call from TCRdb remains unchecked. Germline CDR1 and CDR2: LGHNA and YSLEER. The CDR3 is 16 amino acids. CDR3 sequence: CASSQDGGGDTDTQYF.

J is TRBJ2-1 and V is TRBV19; the TCRdb D gene call, TRBD2, has no DNA to confirm it. The CDR3 covers 18 residues. Germline assignment: CDR1 LNHDA and CDR2 SQIVND (reference sequence). The chain's CDR3 is CASSIRAGGRFSYNEQFF.

The chain recombines TRBV7-8 with TRBJ2-7; the D call of TRBD2 rests on TCRdb alone, since no DNA is present to check it. This CDR3 contains 13 residues. Germline V CDR1 and CDR2: SGHVS, FQNEAQ. The chain's CDR3 is CASRKTSSYEQYF.

This sequence joins TRBV6-5 and TRBJ2-1; lacking DNA, the TRBD2 call made by TCRdb goes unchecked. The CDR3 contains 16 residues. Germline V gene data show CDR1 as MNHEY and CDR2 as SVGAGI. The chain's CDR3 is CASSYVRASGGNEQFF.

The rearrangement joins TRBV4-2 to TRBJ2-3; as DNA is missing, the TRBD2 call by TCRdb cannot be tested. The CDR3 loop spans 16 amino acids. Germline CDR1 and CDR2: LGHNA and YNFKEQ. CDR3: CASSHGHSSEADTQYF.

V gene TRBV12-3 or TRBV12-4 combines with J gene TRBJ2-2; TCRdb's assignment of TRBD1 cannot be checked, as there is no DNA. This CDR3 spans 15 amino acids. CDR3 residues: CASRGRGGKGGELFF.

The chain joins TRBV18 to TRBJ2-1; TCRdb's D call, TRBD1, is unchecked because there is no DNA. The CDR3 has 12 amino acids. Germline V lookup: CDR1 KGHSH, CDR2 LQKENI. CDR3 sequence reads: CASSPGTDALFF.

This rearrangement joins TRBV5-5 to TRBJ2-3; TCRdb reports TRBD1, a call that lacks DNA to check it against. From germline, CDR1 is SGHKS and CDR2 YYEKEE (reference sequence). The CDR3 contains 17 residues. The CDR3 here is CASSFLRYATGQDTQYF.

CDR3 in amino acids: CASSRGIGEETQYF. The V gene is TRBV3-1, the J gene TRBJ2-5; TCRdb's D call, TRBD1, is unchecked because there is no DNA. Germline CDR1 is LGHDT and CDR2 is YNNKEL (reference sequence). CDR3 length: 14 amino acids.

The chain carries TRBV7-3 and TRBJ1-1. Germline lookup yields CDR1 SGHTA and CDR2 FQGTGA. The CDR3 is 11 amino acids. The CDR3 reads CASAWGPGAFF.

This rearrangement joins TRBV7-2 to TRBJ1-2; TCRdb's D call, TRBD1, is unchecked because there is no DNA. Germline values: CDR1 SGHTA, CDR2 FQGNSA. This CDR3 has 13 amino acids. This chain's CDR3 is CASQLDRKNGYTF.

This rearrangement joins TRBV12-3 or TRBV12-4 to TRBJ1-1; lacking DNA, the TRBD1 call made by TCRdb goes unchecked. There are 14 residues in the CDR3. The CDR3 is CASSPRGGNTEAFF.

The rearrangement links TRBV5-1 to TRBJ2-3; the TRBD1 assignment by TCRdb is unverifiable without DNA. Germline values: CDR1 SGHRS, CDR2 YFSETQ. The CDR3 runs 16 residues. This CDR3 is CASSLAAGGLADTQYF. Complete variable domain (other parts from reference TRBV5-1 and TRBJ2-3): KAGVTQTPRYLIKTRGQQVTLSCSPISGHRSVSWYQQTPGQGLQFLFEYFSETQRNKGNFPGRFSGRQFSNSRSEMNVSTLELGDSALYLCASSLAAGGLADTQYFGPGTRLTVL.